Listed below are T cell receptor beta chains from one sample, sequenced in a study of T cell repertoires in cytomegalovirus infection. A single record per CDR3 protein comes from TCRdb applying MiXCR to the reads. The sample has roughly 630,000 distinct CDR3 sequences; 24% are singletons. Specimen: CD8+ T cells from PBMCs. Every receptor here comes from a human donor in good health (CMV status not recorded). Some clones in this sample may be carry-over from other donors' samples. Both conserved end residues are part of each CDR3. The order of the fields is CDR3 length, V gene, J gene, clone size, D gene, CDR3 DNA, CDR3 protein. The D gene is left open where the match is weak. Only some rows state a clone size, as once, few, many or a class for expanded clones.

>16|TRBV19|TRBJ1-1|-|-
TGTGCCAGTAGTATTGGGGAGGAAGGGTTGAACACTGAAGCTTTCTTT
CASSIGEEGLNTEAFF
>15|TRBV28|TRBJ2-2|-|TRBD1
TGTGCCAGCAGTGCAACCGGGACAGGCACCGGGGAGCTGTTTTTT
CASSATGTGTGELFF
>18|TRBV7-9|TRBJ1-3|few|TRBD1
TGTGCCAGCAGCTATCCTAACAGGGGGCGATGGTCTGGAAACACCATATATTTT
CASSYPNRGRWSGNTIYF
>15|TRBV7-9|TRBJ2-5|many|-
TGTGCCAGCAGCTTGCCCGGGTGGGGCCGGGAGACCCAGTACTTC
CASSLPGWGRETQYF
>13|TRBV19|TRBJ2-1|-|-
TGTGCCAGTATGGAACAGGTCTACAATGAGCAGTTCTTC
CASMEQVYNEQFF
>19|TRBV4-1|TRBJ2-1|many|TRBD2
TGCGCCAGCAGCCAAGATAGCGGGGCCGGGCAGTTCGTACAGGATGAGCAGTTCTTC
CASSQDSGAGQFVQDEQFF
>17|TRBV4-3|TRBJ2-6|few|-
TGCGCCAGCAGCCAAGACGTAACAGGGACTGGGGCCAACGTCCTGACTTTC
CASSQDVTGTGANVLTF
>19|TRBV5-1|TRBJ2-1|-|TRBD2
TGCGCCAGCAGCTCGTCCCCCAAAACTACCGGGACTAGCTCGAATGAGCAGTTCTTC
CASSSSPKTTGTSSNEQFF
>12|TRBV10-3|TRBJ2-2|-|-
TGTGCCATCAATGGAGGGCCCGGGGAGCTGTTTTTT
CAINGGPGELFF
>19|TRBV20-1|TRBJ2-7|-|TRBD2
TGCAGTGCTAGAGATTCTGGGACTAGCGGGGGGACCGCTTATTACGAGCAGTACTTC
CSARDSGTSGGTAYYEQYF
>15|TRBV12-3/TRBV12-4|TRBJ2-1|-|-
TGTGCCAGCAGTTTGAAGGGATTCTCCTACAATGAGCAGTTCTTC
CASSLKGFSYNEQFF
>15|TRBV6-5|TRBJ1-1|-|-
TGTGCCAGCAGTTACTCTAAGGGGGGGCCGACTGAAGCTTTCTTT
CASSYSKGGPTEAFF
>16|TRBV6-6|TRBJ2-7|few|TRBD2
TGTGCCAGCAGTTACCGTCTAGCGGGGGATCCCTACGAGCAGTACTTC
CASSYRLAGDPYEQYF
>12|TRBV19|TRBJ1-2|few|-
TGTGCCAGTAGCGCCGGGACACCCTTCTACACCTTC
CASSAGTPFYTF
>17|TRBV7-2|TRBJ1-6|many|-
TGTGCCAGCAGCTTAGTTCCTAGTAGCTCCTATAATTCACCCCTCCACTTT
CASSLVPSSSYNSPLHF
>13|TRBV6-2/TRBV6-3|TRBJ1-3|few|-
TGTGCCAGCACCCCGGCGCGTGGAAACACCATATATTTT
CASTPARGNTIYF
>16|TRBV5-1|TRBJ1-1|-|-
TGCGCCAGCAGCCATTTAGGATCCCAGGGAGGCACTGAAGCTTTCTTT
CASSHLGSQGGTEAFF
>15|TRBV7-9|TRBJ1-1|few|-
TGTGCCAGCAGCTACATTGGGCGGGGAAGGACTGAAGCTTTCTTT
CASSYIGRGRTEAFF
>17|TRBV7-3|TRBJ1-1|many|TRBD1
TGTGCCAGCAGCGCCGTCCCGGGACAGGGTAGGTGGACTGAAGCTTTCTTT
CASSAVPGQGRWTEAFF
>18|TRBV6-5|TRBJ1-6|-|-
TGTGCCAGCAGTTACTCAGGGGCCAGGGAATCCTATAATTCACCCCTCCACTTT
CASSYSGARESYNSPLHF
>15|TRBV20-1|TRBJ1-5|few|-
TGCAGTGCCACCATTCAGGGAGTCTACAATCAGCCCCAGCATTTT
CSATIQGVYNQPQHF
>13|TRBV20-1|TRBJ2-7|few|TRBD2
TGCAGTGGACGACTAGCGGGGACCTACGAGCAGTACTTC
CSGRLAGTYEQYF
>14|TRBV4-3|TRBJ2-1|few|-
TGCGCCAGCAGCCAAGTGGTTGAGAAAAATGAGCAGTTCTTC
CASSQVVEKNEQFF
>13|TRBV2|TRBJ2-3|-|TRBD2
TGTGCCAGTTCAGCGGGGGGGGCTCCCAGGCAGTATTTT
CASSAGGAPRQYF
>14|TRBV28|TRBJ1-5|-|-
TGTGCCAGCAGACAAGTCGACCTATTCCAGTCCCAGCATTTT
CASRQVDLFQSQHF
>17|TRBV7-4|TRBJ1-2|-|TRBD1
TGTGCCAGCAACCCCTCGAGGGGACAGGGGGTATCGGATGGCTACACCTTC
CASNPSRGQGVSDGYTF
>16|TRBV24-1|TRBJ2-6|many|-
TGTGCCACCAGCCCGGGGTCCGTCTCTGGGGCCAACGTCCTGACTTTC
CATSPGSVSGANVLTF
>18|TRBV7-8|TRBJ2-6|-|-
TGTGCCAGCAGCTTAGAAGGCAGGGAGTTGGCAGGGGCCAACGTCCTGACTTTC
CASSLEGRELAGANVLTF
>15|TRBV28|TRBJ2-3|-|-
TGTGCCAGCACCTCGGCGGGCGGGGACCCAGATACGCAGTATTTT
CASTSAGGDPDTQYF
>14|TRBV10-3|TRBJ1-1|many|-
TGTGCCATCAGTGAGTCGGCCGCCCCCTTTGAAGCTTTCTTT
CAISESAAPFEAFF
>12|TRBV2|TRBJ2-2|-|-
TGTGCCAGCAGGATCAGGCCCGGGGAGCTGTTTTTT
CASRIRPGELFF
>15|TRBV2|TRBJ2-7|few|TRBD1
TGTGCCAGCTCACACGATTTACAGGGGACCTACGAGCAGTACTTC
CASSHDLQGTYEQYF
>14|TRBV2|TRBJ1-3|few|-
TGTGCCAGCAGTGGGCGCCGACCTGGAAACACCATATATTTT
CASSGRRPGNTIYF
>14|TRBV6-5|TRBJ1-2|few|-
TGTGCCAGCAGTTACCGACAGAATACCTATGGCTACACCTTC
CASSYRQNTYGYTF
>13|TRBV6-5|TRBJ2-7|-|-
TGTGCCAGTGCGGGGCAGGGGGTTTACGAGCAGTACTTC
CASAGQGVYEQYF
>15|TRBV7-9|TRBJ2-7|many|TRBD2
TGTGCCAGCAGCTTAGTTGGGACTAGGGCCTACGAGCAGTACTTC
CASSLVGTRAYEQYF
>11|TRBV2|TRBJ2-7|once|-
TGTGCCAGCACCACACGGTACGAGCAGTACTTC
CASTTRYEQYF
>14|TRBV19|TRBJ2-1|-|-
TGTGCCAGTAGTCCCTGGGACGTCGTAAATGAGCAGTTCTTC
CASSPWDVVNEQFF
>10|TRBV20-1|TRBJ1-1|-|-
TGCAGTGCATACGACGGTGAAGCTTTCTTT
CSAYDGEAFF
>17|TRBV2|TRBJ1-4|few|TRBD1
TGTGCCAGCAGTGATCTAGGACAGGGAAGTACTAATGAAAAACTGTTTTTT
CASSDLGQGSTNEKLFF